The rows below give T cell receptor beta chains drawn from one sample of a study of blood T cells in healthy people across ages. TCRdb used MiXCR to reprocess the 5' RACE reads, holding one entry per CDR3 protein. Here the sample spans over 750,000 distinct CDR3 sequences, roughly 25% being singletons. Separately, the same data were catalogued under a study of T cells of mothers and their children.

Material for sequencing was blood. The receptors shown here come from a boy aged 5-17 years in good health. Both conserved end residues are part of each CDR3. D genes are given only for firm matches. The size of a clone is reported for some rows only, either as once, few or many, or as a class for expanded clones.

TRBV6-5	-	TRBJ2-5	-	TGTGCCAGCAGTTACTCGTGGGGTGGCCAAGAGACCCAGTACTTC	CASSYSWGGQETQYF
TRBV11-2	few	TRBJ2-5	TRBD2	TGTGCCAGCAGCTTTTTCCGAGGACTAGCGGGGGATGAGACCCAGTACTTC	CASSFFRGLAGDETQYF
TRBV25-1	few	TRBJ1-1	-	TGTGCCAGCAGCGTCGGACTTGAAGCTTTCTTT	CASSVGLEAFF
TRBV7-2	-	TRBJ2-7	-	TGTGCCAGCAGCTTAGTCAGCTTCTACGAGCAGTACTTC	CASSLVSFYEQYF
TRBV7-2	-	TRBJ2-7	-	TGTGCCAGCAGCTTGATGGGGGATCCACTCTACGAGCAGTACTTC	CASSLMGDPLYEQYF
TRBV7-2	-	TRBJ1-3	-	TGTGCCAGCAGCTTGGTGCGGGGGCACACCATATATTTT	CASSLVRGHTIYF
TRBV3-1	-	TRBJ2-3	-	TGTGCCAGCAGCCAAAACGCAGGGGGGCGGACAGATACGCAGTATTTT	CASSQNAGGRTDTQYF
TRBV20-1	few	TRBJ2-2	-	TGCAGTGCTCTAGGGACCGGGGAGCTGTTTTTT	CSALGTGELFF
TRBV4-1	few	TRBJ2-5	-	TGCGCCAGCAGCCAGCCAGGGGTCCAAGAGACCCAGTACTTC	CASSQPGVQETQYF
TRBV7-2	few	TRBJ2-7	-	TGTGCCAGCAGCTTAGCGGTTGGAGTTCTCGAGCAGTACTTC	CASSLAVGVLEQYF
TRBV29-1	-	TRBJ2-5	-	TGCAGCGTTGATGGGCGGGGCCCGGAGACCCAGTACTTC	CSVDGRGPETQYF
TRBV28	-	TRBJ1-5	-	TGTGCCAGCAGTTCTCTTATACTGACAGATAGCAATCAGCCCCAGCATTTT	CASSSLILTDSNQPQHF
TRBV5-1	few	TRBJ2-1	TRBD2	TGCGCCAGCAGCTCGCTACGACTGACTAGCGTCTACTCGAATGAGCAGTTCTTC	CASSSLRLTSVYSNEQFF
TRBV4-2	once	TRBJ2-5	TRBD2	TGTGCCAGCAGCCGGTTGGGGGGGAGAAGCCAAGAGACCCAGTACTTC	CASSRLGGRSQETQYF
TRBV4-1	once	TRBJ2-5	-	TGCGCCAGCAGCCCGAGGAGGTTAGCGGAGGCCCCCCAAGAGACCCGGTACTTC	CASSPRRLAEAPQETRYF
TRBV5-1	few	TRBJ2-5	-	TGCGCCAGCAGCTCGGACCCATCCAGAGGGCGAGAGACCCAGTACTTC	CASSSDPSRGRETQYF
TRBV9	-	TRBJ2-2	TRBD2	TGTGCCAGCAGTTCTAAGCGGGGGGGCTACACCGGGGAGCTGTTTTTT	CASSSKRGGYTGELFF
TRBV4-3	few	TRBJ2-2	TRBD2	TGCGCCAGCAGCCAAGATAGTGCGGGGGTGGCCGGGGAGCTGTTTTTT	CASSQDSAGVAGELFF
TRBV29-1	-	TRBJ2-6	-	TGCAGCGTTCTTCCGGGAAGCCTTTCTGGGGCCAACGTCCTGACTTTC	CSVLPGSLSGANVLTF
TRBV12-3/TRBV12-4	-	TRBJ2-5	-	TGTGCCAGCAGTGGGACATACAGGGAGCGTGAGACCCAGTACTTC	CASSGTYRERETQYF
TRBV12-3/TRBV12-4	many	TRBJ2-5	-	TGTGCCAGCAGTTTGCGGGGAGGGACCCAGTACTTC	CASSLRGGTQYF
TRBV29-1	few	TRBJ2-5	TRBD2	TGCAGCGTTGGGGCTAGCGGAAACCAAGAGACCCAGTACTTC	CSVGASGNQETQYF
TRBV7-9	few	TRBJ1-4	-	TGTGCCAGCAGCACGGACATACAAGCAACTAATGAAAAACTGTTTTTT	CASSTDIQATNEKLFF
TRBV12-3/TRBV12-4	few	TRBJ2-1	TRBD1	TGTGCCAGCAGACAAACAGGGGGGAGAAATGAGCAGTTCTTC	CASRQTGGRNEQFF
TRBV5-5	-	TRBJ1-2	-	TGTGCCAGCAGCTTGGTCCCGGAAGGGGCGGATGGCTACACCTTC	CASSLVPEGADGYTF
TRBV9	-	TRBJ2-1	-	TGTGCCAGCAGCGTAGCAGGGATGGCCGGTGAGCAGTTCTTC	CASSVAGMAGEQFF
TRBV29-1	-	TRBJ1-1	TRBD1	TGCAGCGGGGGTGGGGACAGTTACATGAACACTGAAGCTTTCTTT	CSGGGDSYMNTEAFF
TRBV13	-	TRBJ2-6	TRBD1	TGTGCCAGCAGCCGAACAGGGGGTCCTGGGGCCAACGTCCTGACTTTC	CASSRTGGPGANVLTF
TRBV4-2	few	TRBJ2-7	-	TGTGCCAGCAGGAAAGGCGGCGAGCAGTACTTC	CASRKGGEQYF
TRBV20-1	-	TRBJ2-1	TRBD2	TGCAGTGCCCTCAGGACTAGCGGGAGGGTCCTTAAACACTACAATGAGCAGTTCTTC	CSALRTSGRVLKHYNEQFF
TRBV12-3/TRBV12-4	few	TRBJ1-5	TRBD1	TGTGCCAGCAGTGACAGGGGGTTTCAGCCCCAGCATTTT	CASSDRGFQPQHF
TRBV20-1	-	TRBJ2-3	TRBD2	TGCAGTGCTAGAGATTTAGCGGGAGTATTAGATACGCAGTATTTT	CSARDLAGVLDTQYF
TRBV18	-	TRBJ2-7	TRBD1	TGTGCCAGCTCACCGCCCGGGACAGGGGGCCCGTACGAGCAGTACTTC	CASSPPGTGGPYEQYF
TRBV20-1	-	TRBJ2-3	TRBD2	TGCAGTGCTAGAGGAACGGGAGGGGAAGATACGCAGTATTTT	CSARGTGGEDTQYF
TRBV9	few	TRBJ2-3	-	TGTGCCAGCAGCGTACTGCCTAGCACAGATACGCAGTATTTT	CASSVLPSTDTQYF
TRBV7-2	-	TRBJ2-3	TRBD1	TGTGCCAGCAGCCATGCCGGGACAGGGACCCCCACAGATACGCAGTATTTT	CASSHAGTGTPTDTQYF
TRBV18	few	TRBJ2-1	TRBD1	TGTGCCAGCCGGACAGGGGGGGACAATGAGCAGTTCTTC	CASRTGGDNEQFF
TRBV7-9	few	TRBJ1-2	-	TGTGCCAGCAGCTTGGGGGACCACCGCAGTTTCTATGGCTACACCTTC	CASSLGDHRSFYGYTF
TRBV28	-	TRBJ1-1	TRBD1	TGTGCCAGCAGGGACAGGACTTTGAACACTGAAGCTTTCTTT	CASRDRTLNTEAFF
TRBV9	few	TRBJ2-5	TRBD2	TGTGCCAGCAGCGTAGTCGGGAGGGGGGAGACCCAGTACTTC	CASSVVGRGETQYF
TRBV4-1	many	TRBJ2-3	-	TGCGCCAGCAGCCAAGATTTGATCACAGATACGCAGTATTTT	CASSQDLITDTQYF
TRBV28	-	TRBJ2-7	-	TGTGCCAGCAGTTTATCAAGAGGGGACTACGAGCAGTACTTC	CASSLSRGDYEQYF
TRBV7-2	-	TRBJ2-5	-	TGTGCCAGCAGCTTATCTGGGGTATCGGGAGAGACCCAGTACTTC	CASSLSGVSGETQYF
TRBV12-3/TRBV12-4	few	TRBJ2-1	-	TGTGCCAGCAGTTCCATGGGGGGTTCGAATGAGCAGTTCTTC	CASSSMGGSNEQFF
TRBV7-2	-	TRBJ2-1	-	TGTGCCAGCAGCTTAGCCGGGCGATCGGGTGAGCAGTTCTTC	CASSLAGRSGEQFF
TRBV29-1	-	TRBJ2-7	TRBD1	TGCAGCGTTAAGGGGGACAGGCTCGCCTACGAGCAGTACTTC	CSVKGDRLAYEQYF
TRBV5-6	few	TRBJ2-1	TRBD2	TGTGCCAGCAGCTTGGAACCTAGCGGGGGGACTGAGCAGTTCTTC	CASSLEPSGGTEQFF
TRBV5-5	-	TRBJ2-7	-	TGTGCCAGCAGTCCACCCCGTGATAGGGGTACGGACTCCTACGAGCAGTACTTC	CASSPPRDRGTDSYEQYF
TRBV4-1	-	TRBJ2-7	TRBD2	TGCGCCAGCAGCCAAATAAGCGGGAGATACGAGCAGTACTTC	CASSQISGRYEQYF
TRBV27	few	TRBJ2-7	-	TGTGCCAGCAGTTTTGTAGGGGGGAGGGAGCAGTACTTC	CASSFVGGREQYF
TRBV18	few	TRBJ2-5	TRBD2	TGTGCCAGCTCACCAGACCTAGCGGCAGAGACCCAGTACTTC	CASSPDLAAETQYF